The clone carrying this T cell receptor beta chain occurred once. In the authors' workflow: By means of reference gene primer amplification, nucleated cell counts were estimated. Generated by immunoSEQ multiplex PCR, the TCRdb table keeps only in-frame clones and is missing some. V, J and clone size are taken as reported in that table, and D and trimming were inferred from the DNA itself. The table lists approximately 190,000 clones, roughly 90% of them singletons. The data originate from a study of blood T cell repertoires in COVID-19. Looking at the study overall: Samples taken during acute and convalescent COVID-19 were collected in the United States, Italy and Spain. T cells, B-cell-depleted T cells, or PBMCs provided the cDNA or gDNA that served as material.

The CDR3 length is 15 residues. V was shortened by 1 base and J by 6 bases, with 16 bases between the two germline ends. In germline, CDR1 is SGHKS, CDR2 YYEKEE (reference sequence). The rearrangement links TRBV5-5 to TRBJ1-1; D is ambiguous. The clonotype was recovered from a man between 50 and 59 years old with acute or convalescent COVID-19. Sequencing used peripheral blood. The CDR3 nucleotides are TGTGCCAGCAGCTTGCTAGCAGGCGGGAAGTCTGAAGCTTTCTTT. Translation: CASSLLAGGKSEAFF.